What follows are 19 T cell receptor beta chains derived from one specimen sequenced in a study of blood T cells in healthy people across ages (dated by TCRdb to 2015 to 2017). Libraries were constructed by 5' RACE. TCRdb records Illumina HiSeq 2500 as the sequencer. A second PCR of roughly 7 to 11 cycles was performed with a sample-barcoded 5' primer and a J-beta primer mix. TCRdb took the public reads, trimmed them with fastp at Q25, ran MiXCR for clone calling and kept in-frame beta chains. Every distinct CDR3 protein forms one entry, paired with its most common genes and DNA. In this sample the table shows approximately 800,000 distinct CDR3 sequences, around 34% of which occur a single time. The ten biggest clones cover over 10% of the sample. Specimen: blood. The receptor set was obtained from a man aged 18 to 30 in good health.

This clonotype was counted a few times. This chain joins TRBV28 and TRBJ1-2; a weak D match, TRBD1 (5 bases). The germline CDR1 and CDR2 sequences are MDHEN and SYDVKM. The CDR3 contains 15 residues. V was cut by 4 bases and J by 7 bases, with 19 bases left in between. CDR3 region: CASSSGTFTGGGYTF. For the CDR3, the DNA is TGTGCCAGCAGTTCCGGGACTTTCACTGGTGGTGGCTACACCTTC.

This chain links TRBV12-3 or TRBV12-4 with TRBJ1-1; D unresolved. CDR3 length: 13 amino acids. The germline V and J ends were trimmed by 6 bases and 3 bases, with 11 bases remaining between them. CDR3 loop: CASSYARDTEAFF. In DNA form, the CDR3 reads TGTGCCAGCAGCTATGCGCGGGACACTGAAGCTTTCTTT.

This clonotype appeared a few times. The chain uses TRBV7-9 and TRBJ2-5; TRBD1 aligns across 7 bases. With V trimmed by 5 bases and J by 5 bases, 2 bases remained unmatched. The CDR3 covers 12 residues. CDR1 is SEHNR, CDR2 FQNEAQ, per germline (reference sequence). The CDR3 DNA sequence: TGTGCCAGCAGCGACAGGGTGGAGACCCAGTACTTC. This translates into CASSDRVETQYF.

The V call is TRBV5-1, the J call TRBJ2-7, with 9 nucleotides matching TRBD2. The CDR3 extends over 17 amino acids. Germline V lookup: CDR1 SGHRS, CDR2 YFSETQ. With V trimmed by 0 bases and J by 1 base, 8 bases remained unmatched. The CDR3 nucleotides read TGCGCCAGCAGCTTGGCGGCGGGGGGGTCTCTTTCCTACGAGCAGTACTTC. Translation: CASSLAAGGSLSYEQYF.

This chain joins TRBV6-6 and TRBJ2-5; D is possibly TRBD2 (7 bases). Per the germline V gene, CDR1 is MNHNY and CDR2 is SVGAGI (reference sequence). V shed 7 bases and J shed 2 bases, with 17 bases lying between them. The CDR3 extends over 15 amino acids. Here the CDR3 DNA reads TGTGCCAGCACTTTCTTCGGGGGGCTTCAAGAGACCCAGTACTTC. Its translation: CASTFFGGLQETQYF.

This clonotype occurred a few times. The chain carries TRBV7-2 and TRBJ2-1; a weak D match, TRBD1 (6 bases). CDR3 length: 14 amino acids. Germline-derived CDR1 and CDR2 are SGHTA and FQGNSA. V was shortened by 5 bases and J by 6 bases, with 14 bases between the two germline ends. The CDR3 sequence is CASSVGGHRNEQFF. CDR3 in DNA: TGTGCCAGCAGCGTAGGGGGACATCGCAATGAGCAGTTCTTC. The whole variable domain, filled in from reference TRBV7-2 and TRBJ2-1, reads GAGVSQSPSNKVTEKGKDVELRCDPISGHTALYWYRQSLGQGLEFLIYFQGNSAPDKSGLPSDRFSAERTGGSVSTLTIQRTQQEDSAVYLCASSVGGHRNEQFFGPGTRLTVL.

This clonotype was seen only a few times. Written as DNA, the CDR3 is TGTGCCAGCAGCGTAGGGGTAGGGGGTCCCTACGAGCAGTACTTC. It encodes CASSVGVGGPYEQYF. The V gene is TRBV9, the J gene TRBJ2-7; tentative D call: TRBD1 (6 bases). Trimming cost V 0 bases and J 2 bases, with 12 bases left between them. This CDR3 contains 15 residues. CDR1 and CDR2 (germline): SGDLS, YYNGEE.

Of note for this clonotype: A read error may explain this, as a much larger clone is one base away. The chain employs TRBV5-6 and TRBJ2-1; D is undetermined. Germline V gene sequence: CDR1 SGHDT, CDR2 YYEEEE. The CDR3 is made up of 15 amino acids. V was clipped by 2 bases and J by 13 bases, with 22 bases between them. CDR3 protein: CASSLRVVLEETQFF. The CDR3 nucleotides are TGTGCCAGCAGCTTAAGGGTGGTACTCGAAGAGACCCAGTTCTTC.

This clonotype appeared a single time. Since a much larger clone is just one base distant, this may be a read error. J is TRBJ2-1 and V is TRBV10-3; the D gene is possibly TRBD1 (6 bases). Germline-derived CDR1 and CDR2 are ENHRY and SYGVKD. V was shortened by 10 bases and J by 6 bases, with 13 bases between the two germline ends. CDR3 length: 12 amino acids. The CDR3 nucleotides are TGTGCCACCCCTCGGGACACCAATGAGCAGTTCTTC. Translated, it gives CATPRDTNEQFF.

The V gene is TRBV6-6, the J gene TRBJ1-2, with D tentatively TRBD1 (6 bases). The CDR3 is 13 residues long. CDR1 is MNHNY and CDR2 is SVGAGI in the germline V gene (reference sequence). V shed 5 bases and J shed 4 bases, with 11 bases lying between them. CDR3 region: CASSQQDSYGYTF. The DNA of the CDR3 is TGTGCCAGCAGTCAACAGGACAGCTATGGCTACACCTTC.

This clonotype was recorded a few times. DNA for the CDR3: TGTGCCAGCAGCCAAGGGCAGGGCTTCTACGAGCAGTACTTC. Amino acid sequence: CASSQGQGFYEQYF. The chain employs TRBV3-1 and TRBJ2-7; D is perhaps TRBD1 (5 bases). The CDR3 runs to 14 residues. Deletions cut 1 base from V and 3 bases from J, with 10 bases between. CDR1 and CDR2 from the germline V gene are LGHDT and YNNKEL (reference sequence).

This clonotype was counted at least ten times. Here the CDR3 reads CASSRLAGPGQETQYF. Here the CDR3 DNA reads TGTGCCAGCAGCCGACTAGCGGGACCAGGCCAAGAGACCCAGTACTTC. The chain couples TRBV7-2 to TRBJ2-5; 11 bases line up with TRBD2. Losses at the gene ends were 5 bases for V and 1 base for J; bases not matched to a gene: 6. This CDR3 spans 16 amino acids. CDR1 and CDR2 from the germline V gene are SGHTA and FQGNSA.

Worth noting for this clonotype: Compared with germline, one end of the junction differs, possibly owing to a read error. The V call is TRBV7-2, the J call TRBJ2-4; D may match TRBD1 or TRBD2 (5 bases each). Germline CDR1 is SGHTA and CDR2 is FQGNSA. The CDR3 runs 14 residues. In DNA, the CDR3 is TGTGCCAGCGAGACAGAGCTAGCCAAGAACATTCAGTACTTC. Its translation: CASETELAKNIQYF.

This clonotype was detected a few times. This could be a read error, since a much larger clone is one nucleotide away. The DNA of the CDR3 is TGTGCCAGCAGCTTGGCCGCGGTAGGTAGCTCCTACGAGCAGTACTTC. The encoded protein is CASSLAAVGSSYEQYF. The chain uses TRBV5-5 and TRBJ2-7; D call uncertain. The V end was cut by 0 bases, the J end by 0 bases, with 13 bases between. The germline CDR1 and CDR2 sequences are SGHKS and YYEKEE (reference sequence). This CDR3 contains 16 residues.

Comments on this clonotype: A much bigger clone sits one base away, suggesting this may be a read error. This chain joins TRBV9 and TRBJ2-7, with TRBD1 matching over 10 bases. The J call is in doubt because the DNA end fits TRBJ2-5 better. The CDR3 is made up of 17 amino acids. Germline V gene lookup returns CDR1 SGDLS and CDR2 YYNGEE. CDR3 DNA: TGTGCCAGCGGCGCAAATATCCGGGACAGGGGTGGGGAGACCCAGTACTTC. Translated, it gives CASGANIRDRGGETQYF.

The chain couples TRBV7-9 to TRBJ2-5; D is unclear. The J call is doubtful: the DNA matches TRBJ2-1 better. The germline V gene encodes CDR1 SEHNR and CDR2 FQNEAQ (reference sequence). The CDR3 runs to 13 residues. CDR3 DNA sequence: TGTGCCAGCAGCTGGCGCCAGCAAGAGACCCAGTTCTTC. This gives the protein CASSWRQQETQFF.

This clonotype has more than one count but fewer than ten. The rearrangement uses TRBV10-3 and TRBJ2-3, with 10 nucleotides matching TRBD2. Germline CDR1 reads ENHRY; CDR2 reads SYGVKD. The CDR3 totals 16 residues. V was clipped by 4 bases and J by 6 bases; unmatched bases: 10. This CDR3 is CAISVMSSGGGDTQYF. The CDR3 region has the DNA TGTGCCATCAGTGTAATGTCTAGCGGGGGCGGGGATACGCAGTATTTT.

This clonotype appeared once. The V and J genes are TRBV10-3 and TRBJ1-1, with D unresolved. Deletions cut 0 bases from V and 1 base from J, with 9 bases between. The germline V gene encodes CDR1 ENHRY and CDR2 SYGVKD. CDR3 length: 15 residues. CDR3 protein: CAISESQEGNTEAFF. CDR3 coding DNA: TGTGCCATCAGTGAGTCTCAGGAGGGGAACACTGAAGCTTTCTTT.

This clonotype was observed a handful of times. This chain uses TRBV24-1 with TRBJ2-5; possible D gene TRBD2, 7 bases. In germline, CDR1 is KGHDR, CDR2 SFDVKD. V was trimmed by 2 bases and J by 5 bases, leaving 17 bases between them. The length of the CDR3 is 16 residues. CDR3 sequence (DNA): TGTGCCACCAGTGATTCGGACAGATCCGGGAGGGAGACCCAGTACTTC. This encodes CATSDSDRSGRETQYF.